Shown below are 21 T cell receptor beta chains from a single sample sequenced in a study of beta chain features in type 1 diabetes. cDNA synthesis used the whole RNA isolate, giving expressed TCRB sequences. Measured with immunoSEQ multiplex PCR; TCRdb has only the in-frame clones, and not every one. This table holds about 290,000 clones, around 7.3% found once. Sequencing was carried out using central memory CD4+ T cells from blood. The receptors come from a woman aged 18 to 35 in good health.

This clone has just a few counts. This chain uses TRBV13 with TRBJ2-1, with D perhaps TRBD1 (5 bases). V dropped 5 bases and J dropped 5 bases, with 22 bases sitting between them. This CDR3 spans 17 amino acids. Germline V gives CDR1 PRHDT, CDR2 FYEKMQ (reference sequence). Written as DNA, the CDR3 is TGTGCCAGCAGCCCTTTCCTTAGCCCTCTAGGGGACAATGAGCAGTTCTTC. Its translation: CASSPFLSPLGDNEQFF.

This clone has a count of ten or more. The same CDR3 is also encoded by other DNA sequences in this sample. This chain connects TRBV10-3 to TRBJ2-2, with 11 bases matching TRBD1. The CDR3 is 14 residues long. The germline CDR1 and CDR2 sequences are ENHRY and SYGVKD. Unmatched junction bases numbered 2, after V lost 6 bases and J lost 5 bases. The CDR3 protein is CAIRGTGGTGELFF. The CDR3 DNA sequence: TGTGCCATCAGAGGGACAGGGGGAACCGGGGAGCTGTTTTTT.

The rearrangement joins TRBV19 to TRBJ2-3; D not resolved. Trimming took 9 bases from V and 1 from J, leaving 11 bases between them. This CDR3 contains 13 residues. In germline, CDR1 is LNHDA, CDR2 SQIVND (reference sequence). The CDR3 DNA follows: TGTGCCAGCCAACTGTTGGGCACAGATACGCAGTATTTT. This codes for CASQLLGTDTQYF. Complete variable domain (other parts from reference TRBV19 and TRBJ2-3): DGGITQSPKYLFRKEGQNVTLSCEQNLNHDAMYWYRQDPGQGLRLIYYSQIVNDFQKGDIAEGYSVSREKKESFPLTVTSAQKNPTAFYLCASQLLGTDTQYFGPGTRLTVL.

The chain links TRBV15 to TRBJ2-2, with TRBD2 matching 8 bases. The junction had 13 bases not matched to a gene; V was cut back by 2 bases and J by 11 bases. The germline gives CDR1 LNHNV, CDR2 YYDKDF (reference sequence). The CDR3 is 16 amino acids. The CDR3 DNA is TGTGCCACCAGCAGATCCCTCCTCGGGACTAGGTTTGAGCTGTTTTTT. It translates to CATSRSLLGTRFELFF. Full variable domain (remainder filled in from reference TRBV15 and TRBJ2-2): DAMVIQNPRYQVTQFGKPVTLSCSQTLNHNVMYWYQQKSSQAPKLLFHYYDKDFNNEADTPDNFQSRRPNTSFCFLDIRSPGLGDTAMYLCATSRSLLGTRFELFFGEGSRLTVL.

This clone was seen a few times. A much larger clone differs from this one at a single base, so this may be a read error. The V and J genes are TRBV14 and TRBJ1-1, with 7 bases identical to TRBD1. V lost 4 bases, J lost 3 bases, and 2 bases stayed unmatched. Germline V lookup: CDR1 SGHDN, CDR2 FVKESK. The CDR3 sequence is 13 residues long. The CDR3: CASSPQGYTEAFF. CDR3 bases: TGTGCCAGCAGCCCACAGGGGTACACTGAAGCTTTCTTT.

The table lists this clone with a few counts. The sample contains more than one DNA sequence encoding this CDR3. The chain employs TRBV28 and TRBJ1-2; D unclear. Germline CDR1 and CDR2: MDHEN and SYDVKM. The CDR3 is 13 amino acids. Trimming shortened V by 3 bases and J by 2 bases, and 7 bases separated the two germline ends. This CDR3 reads CASSLGVNYGYTF. CDR3 DNA sequence: TGTGCCAGCAGTTTGGGTGTAAACTATGGCTACACCTTC.

This clone turned up a few times. The chain uses TRBV5-4 and TRBJ2-1; the D gene is possibly TRBD1 (6 bases). V dropped 2 bases and J dropped 2 bases, with 14 bases sitting between them. The CDR3 length is 16 residues. Germline V lookup: CDR1 SGHNT, CDR2 YYREEE (reference sequence). The CDR3 DNA follows: TGTGCCAGCAGCTTAGTGGGCAGGGGCACCTACAATGAGCAGTTCTTC. It specifies CASSLVGRGTYNEQFF.

The V gene is TRBV7-9, the J gene TRBJ2-1, with 12 bases fitting TRBD2. CDR1 and CDR2 from the germline V gene are SEHNR and FQNEAQ (reference sequence). The CDR3 extends over 15 amino acids. J lost 2 bases, V lost 11 bases, and 7 bases had no gene match. In DNA, the CDR3 is TGTGCCGGACTAGCGGGAACGCCCGCCTACAATGAGCAGTTCTTC. It translates to CAGLAGTPAYNEQFF.

This clone was seen a handful of times. The rearrangement joins TRBV7-2 to TRBJ1-1, with 7 nucleotides matching TRBD1. Germline CDR1 is SGHTA and CDR2 is FQGNSA. The CDR3 runs to 14 residues. V lost 0 bases, J lost 3 bases, and 1 base stayed unmatched. This CDR3 is CASSLATGYTEAFF. CDR3 nucleotide sequence: TGTGCCAGCAGCTTAGCGACAGGGTACACTGAAGCTTTCTTT.

V is TRBV5-1 and J is TRBJ2-5; TRBD1 might be the D (6 bases). The assigned J gene may be wrong: the sequence end matches TRBJ2-7 better. Per the germline V gene, CDR1 is SGHRS and CDR2 is YFSETQ. The CDR3 runs 11 residues. The CDR3 nucleotides read TGCGCCAGCAGCTTACAGGGCGAGCAGTACTTC. Translation gives CASSLQGEQYF.

In its sample, this clone was seen a few times. This chain connects TRBV25-1 to TRBJ2-4; tentative D call: TRBD1 (7 bases). V was cut by 0 bases and J by 0 bases, with 12 bases left in between. CDR1 and CDR2 from the germline V gene are MGHDK and SYGVNS. The CDR3 is 17 amino acids. The CDR3 loop reads CASSEYSGGLAKNIQYF. In DNA, the CDR3 is TGTGCCAGCAGTGAATATTCAGGGGGACTAGCCAAAAACATTCAGTACTTC.

This clone has a handful of counts. This chain connects TRBV5-1 to TRBJ2-5; D might be TRBD2 (6 bases). Deletions cut 7 bases from V and 2 bases from J, with 12 bases between. The CDR3 length is 13 residues. Germline loops: CDR1 SGHRS, CDR2 YFSETQ. The CDR3 sequence: CASHGTSQETQYF. The CDR3, as DNA: TGCGCCAGCCACGGGACTTCTCAAGAGACCCAGTACTTC. Looking up the rest from reference TRBV5-1 and TRBJ2-5 gives the full variable domain: KAGVTQTPRYLIKTRGQQVTLSCSPISGHRSVSWYQQTPGQGLQFLFEYFSETQRNKGNFPGRFSGRQFSNSRSEMNVSTLELGDSALYLCASHGTSQETQYFGPGTRLLVL.

Only a few counts were recorded for this clone. The gene calls are TRBV7-2 and TRBJ2-3; 8 nucleotides agree with TRBD2. The CDR3 sequence is 16 residues long. Losses at the gene ends were 3 bases for V and 3 bases for J; bases not matched to a gene: 8. The germline V gene encodes CDR1 SGHTA and CDR2 FQGNSA. This CDR3 is CASSLSPGGLTDTQYF. The CDR3 bases are TGTGCCAGCAGCTTGTCTCCGGGGGGGCTTACAGATACGCAGTATTTT.

This clone was counted ten times or more. CDR3 bases: TGTGCCAGCAGCTTACAAGCGGGGTACTACGAGCAGTACTTC. Protein sequence: CASSLQAGYYEQYF. J is TRBJ2-7 and V is TRBV7-2; 7 positions match TRBD2. Losses at the gene ends were 2 bases for V and 3 bases for J; bases not matched to a gene: 4. Germline assignment: CDR1 SGHTA and CDR2 FQGNSA. The CDR3 is 14 amino acids.

The genes are TRBV30 and TRBJ1-5; D is ambiguous. Germline CDR1 is GTSNPN and CDR2 is SVGIG (reference sequence). The CDR3 covers 14 residues. V gave up 1 base and J gave up 0 bases, with 7 bases separating them. Here the CDR3 reads CAWSGEPSNQPQHF. Written as DNA, the CDR3 is TGTGCCTGGAGTGGGGAACCTAGCAATCAGCCCCAGCATTTT.

This clone has more than one count but fewer than ten. The chain uses TRBV2 and TRBJ2-7, with 7 bases that match TRBD1. The CDR3 sequence is 14 residues long. V lost 11 bases and J lost 4; bases outside the gene matches: 14. Germline V CDR1 and CDR2: SNHLY, FYNNEI. CDR3 loop: CAGGQALLEYEQYF. In DNA form, the CDR3 reads TGTGCCGGCGGACAGGCCCTCCTTGAGTACGAGCAGTACTTC.

This clone was picked up a small number of times. The chain carries TRBV9 and TRBJ2-2; 10 nucleotides match TRBD2. The germline CDR1 and CDR2 sequences are SGDLS and YYNGEE. After removal of 3 bases from V and 3 bases from J, the junction contained 5 bases not matched to a gene. This CDR3 comprises 16 residues. The CDR3: CASSGSGGTHTGELFF. CDR3 nucleotide sequence: TGTGCCAGCAGCGGTAGCGGGGGGACTCACACCGGGGAGCTGTTTTTT.

This clone has a handful of counts. The chain employs TRBV5-5 and TRBJ1-1; D ambiguous. The germline V gene encodes CDR1 SGHKS and CDR2 YYEKEE (reference sequence). The V and J ends lost 2 bases and 2 bases respectively, with 1 base between them. The CDR3 contains 11 residues. The CDR3 DNA reads as TGTGCCAGCAGCTTCAACACTGAAGCTTTCTTT. Its protein is CASSFNTEAFF.

This clone was seen a handful of times. The V and J genes are TRBV21-1 and TRBJ2-6; the table's D gene call, TRBD1, was not cross checked with the DNA. TRBV21-1 is reported as a pseudogene. The CDR3 sequence is 14 residues long. CDR3 loop: CASASSSGANVLTF. The CDR3, as DNA: TGTGCCAGCGCCTCCAGCTCTGGGGCCAACGTCCTGACTTTC.

This clone has only a few counts. CDR3 DNA: TGTGCCAGCAGGGGAGCGGGGGCCGGGGACAATGAGCAGTTCTTC. Amino acids: CASRGAGAGDNEQFF. The chain carries TRBV6-1 and TRBJ2-1, with 8 bases that match TRBD2. Germline V CDR1 and CDR2: MNHNS, SASEGT. CDR3 length: 15 amino acids. V was pared by 6 bases and J by 5 bases, with 9 bases of the junction left unmatched.

This clone was picked up a small number of times. The chain uses TRBV5-1 and TRBJ1-4; D gene ambiguous. V was trimmed by 0 bases and J by 8 bases, leaving 14 bases between them. Germline V gene sequence: CDR1 SGHRS, CDR2 YFSETQ. There are 15 residues in the CDR3. CDR3 protein: CASSLGTEVYEKLFF. The CDR3 DNA sequence: TGCGCCAGCAGCTTGGGGACGGAGGTTTACGAAAAACTGTTTTTT.